The 7 T cell receptor beta chains below all came from one sample that was sequenced in a study of blood T cells in healthy people across ages. The authors ran a second PCR of about 6 to 11 cycles using a sample-barcoded 5' primer and a J-beta primer mix. Each CDR3 protein gets one entry after TCRdb re-called the 5' RACE reads with MiXCR. The sample includes some 1,500,000 distinct CDR3 sequences, approximately 42% of them seen just once. The material sequenced was blood. The receptors stem from a woman between 18 and 30 years old in good health.

The chain joins TRBV7-9 to TRBJ2-1, with no clear D. Trimming left V 6 bases short and J 10 bases short, with 19 bases between. The CDR3 length is 14 residues. Germline values: CDR1 SEHNR, CDR2 FQNEAQ (reference sequence). CDR3: CASRETASSYEQFF. The CDR3 coding sequence is TGTGCCAGCAGAGAGACCGCGAGCTCCTACGAGCAGTTCTTC.

This clonotype was recorded a few times. This chain links TRBV5-4 with TRBJ2-7, with D perhaps matching TRBD2 (6 bases). CDR3 length: 14 residues. V gave up 1 base and J gave up 6 bases, with 14 bases separating them. From germline, CDR1 is SGHNT and CDR2 YYREEE (reference sequence). The CDR3 DNA sequence: TGTGCCAGCAGCTTGTCGGGACTCACGAGCGAGCAGTACTTC. Translated: CASSLSGLTSEQYF.

The CDR3: CASSLYRFQETQYF. The CDR3 nucleotides read TGTGCCAGCAGTTTGTATAGGTTCCAAGAGACCCAGTACTTC. The chain links TRBV28 to TRBJ2-5; no firm D call. CDR1 is MDHEN and CDR2 is SYDVKM in the germline V gene. CDR3 length: 14 residues. V was trimmed by 3 bases and J by 1 base, leaving 9 bases between them.

The chain carries TRBV29-1 and TRBJ2-1; D ambiguous. Between the trimmed V and J ends, which lost 1 base and 6 bases, there was a span of 10 bases. This CDR3 spans 13 amino acids. CDR1 SQVTM and CDR2 ANQGSEA come from the germline V gene. The CDR3 reads CSVEGTGSNEQFF. CDR3 DNA: TGCAGCGTTGAAGGTACGGGTTCCAATGAGCAGTTCTTC.

This clonotype was counted many times. The junction differs from germline at one of its ends, possibly a read error. This chain joins TRBV7-3 and TRBJ2-1; maybe TRBD2 (5 bases). CDR1 and CDR2 (germline): SGHTA, FQGTGA. This CDR3 region has 12 residues. CDR3: CATSLNRGEQFF. The CDR3 DNA follows: TGTGCCACCAGCTTAAACCGGGGTGAGCAGTTCTTC.

The CDR3 sequence: CSARSRFGTANNEQFF. In nucleotides, the CDR3 is TGCAGTGCTAGATCCCGATTTGGGACAGCTAACAATGAGCAGTTCTTC. The chain links TRBV20-1 to TRBJ2-1, with 7 positions matching TRBD1. Unmatched junction bases numbered 12, after V lost 2 bases and J lost 5 bases. The CDR3 totals 16 residues. Germline CDR1 reads DFQATT; CDR2 reads SNEGSKA (reference sequence).

The CDR3 DNA reads as TGTGCCAGCAGCGACGGGGACACGAAGACGAACACCGGGGAGCTGTTTTTT. Translating gives CASSDGDTKTNTGELFF. The chain employs TRBV9 and TRBJ2-2; maybe TRBD1 (6 bases). The CDR3 totals 17 residues. Germline values: CDR1 SGDLS, CDR2 YYNGEE. V was cut by 3 bases and J by 0 bases, with 15 bases left in between.